These 29 T cell receptor beta chains originate from one sample sequenced in a study of blood T cell repertoires in COVID-19. Sequenced by immunoSEQ multiplex PCR; TCRdb stores in-frame clones only, minus some. The repertoire holds about 370,000 clones, with approximately 90% as singletons. The sequenced sample was PBMCs or T cells enriched from blood (not recorded which). The receptors come from a young man who had recovered from COVID-19.

The chain employs TRBV27 and TRBJ2-7; 7 bases map to TRBD1. After removal of 3 bases from V and 4 bases from J, the junction contained 3 bases not matched to a gene. This CDR3 spans 13 amino acids. CDR1 is MNHEY, CDR2 SMNVEV, per germline (reference sequence). CDR3 residues: CASSLTGPYEQYF. DNA of the CDR3: TGTGCCAGCAGTTTGACAGGGCCTTACGAGCAGTACTTC.

The J gene is TRBJ1-1, the V gene TRBV11-2; D unresolved. This CDR3 spans 13 amino acids. Germline lookup yields CDR1 SGHAT and CDR2 FQNNGV. Trimming removed 1 base from V and 11 bases from J, with 14 bases in between. CDR3 residues: CASSLGSASVAFF. The CDR3 region has the DNA TGTGCCAGCAGCTTAGGATCCGCCAGCGTGGCTTTCTTT.

This chain connects TRBV19 to TRBJ2-1; the D gene is possibly TRBD2 (6 bases). V shed 5 bases and J shed 0 bases, with 14 bases lying between them. Per germline, CDR1 LNHDA and CDR2 SQIVND (reference sequence). The CDR3 runs to 16 residues. CDR3 loop: CASSLPGLVSYNEQFF. The CDR3 DNA reads as TGTGCCAGTAGTTTACCGGGACTGGTCTCCTACAATGAGCAGTTCTTC.

The J gene is TRBJ2-3, the V gene TRBV6-5, with 8 bases aligning to TRBD2. Looked up from germline, CDR1 is MNHEY and CDR2 is SVGAGI. The CDR3 covers 13 residues. The ends lost 7 bases at V and 5 bases at J; junction bases unmatched: 5. The CDR3 nucleotides read TGTGCCAGCAAGGCGGGGGGCGAAGATACGCAGTATTTT. As protein: CASKAGGEDTQYF.

The V and J genes are TRBV11-2 and TRBJ1-2; 7 nucleotides line up with TRBD1. Germline CDR1 is SGHAT and CDR2 is FQNNGV. V was clipped by 5 bases and J by 4 bases; unmatched bases: 7. The CDR3 has 14 amino acids. The CDR3 sequence: CASSQGTVGYGYTF. The CDR3, as DNA: TGTGCCAGCAGCCAAGGGACAGTAGGCTATGGCTACACCTTC.

This clone was picked up a small number of times. The chain has TRBV11-2 and TRBJ2-7; maybe TRBD2 (5 bases). V shed 5 bases and J shed 7 bases, with 15 bases lying between them. This CDR3 has 13 residues. CDR1 is SGHAT and CDR2 is FQNNGV in the germline V gene. This CDR3 reads CASSQTGPGEQYF. The DNA of the CDR3 is TGTGCCAGCAGCCAAACCGGGCCGGGAGAGCAGTACTTC.

The V and J genes are TRBV27 and TRBJ1-1; possible D gene TRBD1, 5 bases. The CDR3 loop spans 13 amino acids. The germline gives CDR1 MNHEY, CDR2 SMNVEV (reference sequence). The V end lost 8 bases, the J end lost 4 bases, and 14 bases lay between the germline ends. CDR3 amino acids: CASVGTSPTEAFF. The CDR3 DNA is TGTGCCAGCGTTGGGACTTCGCCCACTGAAGCTTTCTTT.

The chain is built from TRBV4-2 and TRBJ1-2; 8 bases are a match to TRBD1. The trim removed 4 bases at V and 5 bases at J, leaving 9 bases unmatched. CDR1 and CDR2 from the germline V gene are LGHNA and YNFKEQ. This CDR3 comprises 15 residues. The CDR3 region is CASSPTDRGSYGYTF. The CDR3, as DNA: TGTGCCAGCAGCCCAACCGACAGGGGATCGTATGGCTACACCTTC.

The rearrangement links TRBV19 to TRBJ2-2; tentative D call: TRBD2 (6 bases). The CDR3 covers 13 residues. The germline V and J ends were trimmed by 7 bases and 6 bases, with 12 bases remaining between them. The germline V gene has CDR1 LNHDA and CDR2 SQIVND (reference sequence). The DNA of the CDR3 is TGTGCCAGTACCTCCTGGGGGGCCGGGGAGCTGTTTTTT. Protein product: CASTSWGAGELFF.

The rearrangement uses TRBV5-5 and TRBJ2-3; 10 nucleotides line up with TRBD1. V shed 2 bases, J shed 10 bases, and the junction held 13 bases outside the gene matches. This CDR3 contains 16 residues. CDR1 is SGHKS and CDR2 is YYEKEE in the germline V gene (reference sequence). The CDR3 reads CASSFRQGALQVPQYF. CDR3 nucleotides: TGTGCCAGCAGCTTCCGACAGGGGGCCCTGCAGGTCCCGCAGTATTTT. Variable domain in full (rest from reference TRBV5-5 and TRBJ2-3): DAGVTQSPTHLIKTRGQQVTLRCSPISGHKSVSWYQQVLGQGPQFIFQYYEKEERGRGNFPDRFSARQFPNYSSELNVNALLLGDSALYLCASSFRQGALQVPQYFGPGTRLTVL.

This clone showed up just a few times. The chain recombines TRBV5-1 with TRBJ2-7; 11 bases are a match to TRBD2. The CDR3 runs 15 residues. Unmatched junction bases numbered 7, after V lost 4 bases and J lost 4 bases. Germline V gives CDR1 SGHRS, CDR2 YFSETQ. The CDR3 DNA follows: TGCGCCAGCAGCAACCCCGGGACTAGCGGATACGAGCAGTACTTC. Protein sequence: CASSNPGTSGYEQYF. The entire variable domain, with the rest obtained from reference TRBV5-1 and TRBJ2-7, is as follows: KAGVTQTPRYLIKTRGQQVTLSCSPISGHRSVSWYQQTPGQGLQFLFEYFSETQRNKGNFPGRFSGRQFSNSRSEMNVSTLELGDSALYLCASSNPGTSGYEQYFGPGTRLTVT.

This clone showed up just once. The chain carries TRBV4-1 and TRBJ1-5, with 8 bases matching TRBD1. The CDR3 covers 16 residues. CDR1 is MGHRA and CDR2 is YSYEKL in the germline V gene. J lost 2 bases, V lost 2 bases, and 5 bases had no gene match. The CDR3 sequence: CASSQQTGEGNQPQHF. Here the CDR3 DNA reads TGCGCCAGCAGCCAACAGACAGGGGAAGGCAATCAGCCCCAGCATTTT.

The chain joins TRBV7-9 to TRBJ2-2; 8 nucleotides agree with TRBD1. Germline trimming cut 5 bases from V and 5 bases from J; bases unmatched to any gene: 10. Germline V gives CDR1 SEHNR, CDR2 FQNEAQ (reference sequence). This CDR3 is 16 amino acids long. The CDR3 loop reads CASSLTMTGVTGELFF. In DNA form, the CDR3 reads TGTGCCAGCAGCCTGACAATGACAGGGGTTACCGGGGAGCTGTTTTTT.

A few counts support this clone. The genes are TRBV25-1 and TRBJ1-1; maybe TRBD1 (5 bases). This CDR3 is built from 14 residues. CDR1 and CDR2 from the germline V gene are MGHDK and SYGVNS. The germline V and J ends were trimmed by 7 bases and 1 base, with 13 bases remaining between them. In nucleotides, the CDR3 is TGTGCCAGCACCACCCACGGGGGGAACACTGAAGCTTTCTTT. Its translation is CASTTHGGNTEAFF.

The rearrangement links TRBV6-5 to TRBJ1-2; D perhaps matches TRBD1 (6 bases). V was trimmed by 4 bases and J by 8 bases, leaving 14 bases between them. The CDR3 length is 13 residues. The germline V gene encodes CDR1 MNHEY and CDR2 SVGAGI. The chain's CDR3 is CASSLQGFMGYTF. The CDR3 region has the DNA TGTGCCAGCAGTTTACAGGGTTTTATGGGCTACACCTTC.

The V and J genes are TRBV6-5 and TRBJ1-2; 8 bases match TRBD1. CDR3 length: 14 amino acids. Germline CDR1 MNHEY, CDR2 SVGAGI. Trimming at V came to 6 bases and at J to 4 bases, leaving 7 bases not matched to a gene. The CDR3 protein is CASSGQGEGYGYTF. The CDR3 DNA follows: TGTGCCAGCAGCGGACAGGGCGAAGGCTATGGCTACACCTTC.

The rearrangement joins TRBV27 to TRBJ2-7; TRBD1 matches 8 bases. V gave up 9 bases and J gave up 0 bases; unmatched junction bases: 7. The CDR3 is 14 amino acids. CDR1 is MNHEY, CDR2 SMNVEV, per germline (reference sequence). CDR3 DNA sequence: TGTGCCAGTCAGACAGGGGTCAACTCCTACGAGCAGTACTTC. Translating it yields CASQTGVNSYEQYF.

This clone was detected once. The chain employs TRBV11-2 and TRBJ2-7; 9 bases map to TRBD1. CDR1 and CDR2 from the germline V gene are SGHAT and FQNNGV. This CDR3 has 15 residues. V was pared by 6 bases and J by 1 base, with 7 bases of the junction left unmatched. CDR3 in DNA: TGTGCCAGCAGTACCCCGGACAGGGGATCCTACGAGCAGTACTTC. Translating it yields CASSTPDRGSYEQYF.

This clone was seen once. The V and J genes are TRBV23-1 and TRBJ2-5, with TRBD2 identical over 8 bases. TRBV23-1 is classed as an ORF, of uncertain function. V was clipped by 2 bases and J by 3 bases; unmatched bases: 11. There are 17 residues in the CDR3. In nucleotides, the CDR3 is TGCGCCAGCAGTCAAGTTGTGTGGGCGGGGGGTGAAGAGACCCAGTACTTC. Its translation is CASSQVVWAGGEETQYF.

The rearrangement joins TRBV29-1 to TRBJ1-1, with TRBD1 matching 8 bases. Unmatched junction bases numbered 12, after V lost 7 bases and J lost 8 bases. From germline, CDR1 is SQVTM and CDR2 ANQGSEA. The CDR3 has 13 amino acids. The CDR3 DNA follows: TGCAGCGCGGTCCGGGACAGGCACTTCGAAGCTTTCTTT. It translates to CSAVRDRHFEAFF.

V usage is TRBV23-1 and J usage is TRBJ1-3; tentative D call: TRBD1 (5 bases). TRBV23-1 is designated an ORF whose function remains uncertain. V was trimmed by 0 bases and J by 0 bases, leaving 12 bases between them. This CDR3 has 17 residues. The CDR3 sequence: CASSQSTDTHSGNTIYF. The CDR3 bases are TGCGCCAGCAGTCAATCGACGGACACGCACTCTGGAAACACCATATATTTT.

DNA for the CDR3: TGTGCCAGCAGCCAAGAACCTACAGGGGAGGAAAAAAGCAATCAGCCCCAGCATTTT. Translation gives CASSQEPTGEEKSNQPQHF. The rearrangement joins TRBV3-1 (or the pseudogene TRBV3-2) to TRBJ1-5, with 7 positions matching TRBD1. CDR3 size: 19 residues. V shed 0 bases and J 1 base; nucleotides not matched to a gene: 12. The germline V gene has CDR1 LGHDT and CDR2 YNNKEL (reference sequence).

This clone was found once. The chain combines TRBV6-5 with TRBJ2-7; the D is unclear. The CDR3 extends over 11 amino acids. V lost 5 bases, J lost 2 bases, and 4 bases lay in between. CDR1 is MNHEY, CDR2 SVGAGI, per germline. The CDR3 reads CASSHTYEQYF. In DNA, the CDR3 is TGTGCCAGCAGTCACACCTACGAGCAGTACTTC.

This chain uses TRBV18 with TRBJ1-1; TRBD1 matches 7 bases. Germline-derived CDR1 and CDR2 are KGHSH and LQKENI. This CDR3 spans 17 amino acids. The V segment lost 3 bases and the J segment 4 bases; nucleotides outside the gene matches: 14. The CDR3 is CASSPVGGGVGSTEAFF. CDR3 nucleotides: TGTGCCAGCTCACCGGTAGGAGGGGGCGTAGGGAGCACTGAAGCTTTCTTT.

The chain has TRBV7-9 and TRBJ2-3; TRBD1 matches 11 bases. CDR3 size: 16 residues. V gave up 3 bases and J gave up 8 bases; unmatched junction bases: 10. Germline V gene lookup returns CDR1 SEHNR and CDR2 FQNEAQ (reference sequence). In nucleotides, the CDR3 is TGTGCCAGCAGCTTGGGACAGGGGGACGGTTTAGGTACGCAGTATTTT. Translation gives CASSLGQGDGLGTQYF.

Concerning this clone: This CDR3 is also generated by other DNA sequences in the sample. The chain recombines TRBV11-2 with TRBJ2-1, with 7 bases lining up with TRBD2. The CDR3 is 15 residues long. The V segment lost 2 bases and the J segment 4 bases; nucleotides outside the gene matches: 5. CDR1 is SGHAT, CDR2 FQNNGV, per germline. In DNA form, the CDR3 reads TGTGCCAGCAGCTTATTGCGCGGGGGATACAATGAGCAGTTCTTC. This encodes CASSLLRGGYNEQFF.

V usage is TRBV12-2 and J usage is TRBJ1-4. TRBV12-2 is a listed pseudogene. The CDR3 length is 16 residues. Written as DNA, the CDR3 is TGTGCAAGTCGCTTAGTTGGGTCGGGTCGCTGGGAAAAACTGTTTTTT. Translation gives CASRLVGSGRWEKLFF.

This chain joins TRBV30 and TRBJ1-6; 8 bases are a match to TRBD1. V was pared by 5 bases and J by 10 bases, with 13 bases of the junction left unmatched. Germline V gene lookup returns CDR1 GTSNPN and CDR2 SVGIG (reference sequence). The CDR3 extends over 15 amino acids. CDR3 DNA sequence: TGTGCCTGGCAACCCCAGGACAGGGTTTGGTCACCCCTCCACTTT. Protein product: CAWQPQDRVWSPLHF. The variable domain in full, completed from reference TRBV30 and TRBJ1-6, reads SQTIHQWPATLVQPVGSPLSLECTVEGTSNPNLYWYRQAAGRGLQLLFYSVGIGQISSEVPQNLSASRPQDRQFILSSKKLLLSDSGFYLCAWQPQDRVWSPLHFGNGTRLTVT.

The chain couples TRBV5-1 to TRBJ1-5; D not resolved. This CDR3 region has 13 residues. CDR1 is SGHRS, CDR2 YFSETQ, per germline. V lost 1 base, J lost 4 bases, and 6 bases lay in between. CDR3 loop: CASSLNMNQPQHF. The CDR3 nucleotides read TGCGCCAGCAGCTTGAATATGAATCAGCCCCAGCATTTT.